This is a list of T cell receptor beta chains from one sample in a study of blood T cell repertoires in COVID-19. Profiling relied on immunoSEQ multiplex PCR, and the TCRdb table lists in-frame clones only, not all of them. In the table there are 150,000 or so clones, approximately 79% of which are singletons. Sequenced input: PBMCs or T cells enriched from blood (not recorded which). The source of these receptors is a woman in her forties or fifties who had recovered from COVID-19. The CDR3 runs from the conserved cysteine through the conserved F or W. Each record gives: V gene, J gene, CDR3 protein.

>TRBV25-1|TRBJ2-1
CASLRGGATYNEQFF
>TRBV21-1|TRBJ1-5
CASVPGSNQPQHF
>TRBV28|TRBJ2-5
CASRKGAETQYF
>TRBV5-1|TRBJ1-6
CASSSGRDNYNSPLHF
>TRBV4-1|TRBJ1-2
CASSERGYYGYTF
>TRBV6-1|TRBJ1-2
CASSESVRGGNGYTF
>TRBV7-9|TRBJ2-7
CASSFPQADKYEQYF
>TRBV10-2|TRBJ2-7
CASSELTGRNEQYF
>TRBV30|TRBJ2-1
CAWSAFAGGLEQFF
>TRBV9|TRBJ2-7
CASSAWTAGGEQYF
>TRBV28|TRBJ2-7
CASSFSLYEQYF
>TRBV2|TRBJ2-5
CASTTTETQYF
>TRBV2|TRBJ1-6
CASSEGSTGLNSPLHF
>TRBV11-3|TRBJ2-2
CASSSGLAGRYTGELFF
>TRBV19|TRBJ1-5
CASSIQDSGNQPQHF
>TRBV12-3/TRBV12-4|TRBJ1-1
CASRFRGTEAFF
>TRBV7-3|TRBJ2-2
CASSIAGGTNTGELFF
>TRBV3-1/TRBV3-2|TRBJ1-2
CASSQLPLLHRETDYGYTF
>TRBV27|TRBJ2-1
CASSPTRRPSYNEQFF
>TRBV29-1|TRBJ1-5
CSVARDRGGNQPQHF
>TRBV9|TRBJ2-5
CASSDGERVRETQYF
>TRBV5-6|TRBJ2-5
CASSRGTQTKETQYF
>TRBV30|TRBJ2-5
CAWSTDTLGTQYF